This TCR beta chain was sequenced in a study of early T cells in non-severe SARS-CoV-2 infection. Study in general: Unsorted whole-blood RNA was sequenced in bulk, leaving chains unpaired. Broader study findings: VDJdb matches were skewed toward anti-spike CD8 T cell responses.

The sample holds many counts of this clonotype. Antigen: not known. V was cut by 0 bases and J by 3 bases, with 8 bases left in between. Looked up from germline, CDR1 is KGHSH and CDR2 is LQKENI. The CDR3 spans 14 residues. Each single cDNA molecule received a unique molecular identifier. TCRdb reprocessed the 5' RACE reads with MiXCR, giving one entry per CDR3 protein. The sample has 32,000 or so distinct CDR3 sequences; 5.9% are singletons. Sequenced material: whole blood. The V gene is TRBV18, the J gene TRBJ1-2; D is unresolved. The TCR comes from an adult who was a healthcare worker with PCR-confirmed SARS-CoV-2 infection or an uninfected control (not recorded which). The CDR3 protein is CASSPPSGYYGYTF. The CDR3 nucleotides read TGTGCCAGCTCACCACCGTCGGGGTACTATGGCTACACCTTC.